This T cell receptor (beta chain) originates from a study of CD8 T cells in ankylosing spondylitis. This clonotype was counted at least ten times. Its antigen is undetermined. The CDR3 runs 13 residues. Germline-derived CDR1 and CDR2 are LGHNA and YNFKEQ. Trimming removed 3 bases at V and 6 bases at J, with 12 bases between. Study results and limitations: Eight highly homologous variants formed a TCR beta motif that appeared characteristic of ankylosing spondylitis blood. Significant enrichment of disease-linked clones was reportedly seen in matched ankylosing spondylitis synovial fluid. A CD8+ phenotype characterized the disease-linked clones, which were relatively rare in peripheral blood.

5'-RACE, quantitative and with molecular barcodes, yielded the TCR beta libraries. MiXCR was run by TCRdb on the 5' RACE reads, yielding one entry per CDR3 protein. The table records fewer than 550,000 distinct CDR3 sequences, approximately 5% of them present only once. V and J are TRBV4-2 and TRBJ2-7; D not certain. The receptor was isolated from a male donor with ankylosing spondylitis. The sequenced sample was blood, either unsorted or a sorted T cell fraction (not recorded which). The CDR3 region has the DNA TGTGCCAGCAGCCAGGCGACCGAATCCGAGCAGTACTTC. Translation gives CASSQATESEQYF.